These T cell receptor beta chains were read from a single sample in a study of blood T cell repertoires in COVID-19. Libraries were prepared by immunoSEQ multiplex PCR; TCRdb keeps only in-frame clonotypes and omits some of them. In the table there are over 200,000 clones, approximately 80% of which are singletons. The material sequenced was PBMCs or T cells enriched from blood (not recorded which). These receptors came from a man aged 55 to 69 who had recovered from COVID-19. Each CDR3 is given with its conserved first and last residue. The D gene is left open where the match is weak. Some rows mark clone size as missing; the rest say once, few, many or name a class of expanded clone.

CDR3: CASSVHTYSTANTGELFF
DNA: TGTGCCAGCAGTGTTCATACGTACAGTACTGCGAACACCGGGGAGCTGTTTTTT
size: few
D: NA
J: TRBJ2-2
V: TRBV2

CDR3: CSVLRYPEAFF
DNA: TGCAGCGTTTTGAGATACCCCGAAGCTTTCTTT
size: NA
D: NA
J: TRBJ1-1
V: TRBV29-1

CDR3: CASSFRQSTDTQYF
DNA: TGCGCCAGCAGCTTTCGTCAGAGCACAGATACGCAGTATTTT
size: NA
D: NA
J: TRBJ2-3
V: TRBV5-1

CDR3: CASSQPGSYGYTF
DNA: TGTGCCAGCAGCCAGCCCGGGTCCTATGGCTACACCTTC
size: NA
D: NA
J: TRBJ1-2
V: TRBV3-1/TRBV3-2

CDR3: CASSLTRGEQFF
DNA: TGTGCCAGCAGCTTAACCAGGGGTGAGCAGTTCTTC
size: once
D: NA
J: TRBJ2-1
V: TRBV11-2

CDR3: CASSDGTTWTSEIETQYF
DNA: TGTGCCAGCAGTGACGGGACAACTTGGACTAGCGAGATAGAGACCCAGTACTTC
size: few
D: TRBD2
J: TRBJ2-5
V: TRBV6-1

CDR3: CAWRPQAEPLYEQYF
DNA: TGTGCCTGGAGGCCACAGGCAGAACCGCTCTACGAGCAGTACTTC
size: NA
D: NA
J: TRBJ2-7
V: TRBV30

CDR3: CASSSTGEGGYTF
DNA: TGTGCCAGCAGTTCGACAGGGGAGGGAGGCTACACCTTC
size: few
D: TRBD1
J: TRBJ1-2
V: TRBV6-6

CDR3: CASSRTSGVATDTQYF
DNA: TGTGCCAGCAGCCGGACTAGCGGGGTAGCGACAGATACGCAGTATTTT
size: NA
D: TRBD2
J: TRBJ2-3
V: TRBV11-3

CDR3: CASRHRDTSSYEQYF
DNA: TGTGCCAGCAGGCACCGGGACACGAGCTCCTACGAGCAGTACTTC
size: large
D: NA
J: TRBJ2-7
V: TRBV11-3

CDR3: CASSFTHYNEQFF
DNA: TGTGCCAGTAGTTTTACACACTACAATGAGCAGTTCTTC
size: NA
D: NA
J: TRBJ2-1
V: TRBV19

CDR3: CASSPRGSYYGYTF
DNA: TGTGCCAGCAGCCCCCGTGGGAGTTACTATGGCTACACCTTC
size: NA
D: NA
J: TRBJ1-2
V: TRBV9

CDR3: CASSLDRPRRFTDTQYF
DNA: TGTGCCAGCAGCTTAGATCGTCCCAGGCGATTCACAGATACGCAGTATTTT
size: NA
D: NA
J: TRBJ2-3
V: TRBV7-9

CDR3: CASSSPEDRGLNQPQHF
DNA: TGTGCCAGCAGCTCACCGGAGGACAGGGGGCTCAATCAGCCCCAGCATTTT
size: NA
D: TRBD1
J: TRBJ1-5
V: TRBV7-9

CDR3: CSADRGNTEAFF
DNA: TGCAGCGCGGACAGGGGGAACACTGAAGCTTTCTTT
size: NA
D: TRBD1
J: TRBJ1-1
V: TRBV29-1

CDR3: CASSSGGYNEQFF
DNA: TGTGCCAGTAGTAGCGGGGGTTACAATGAGCAGTTCTTC
size: NA
D: TRBD2
J: TRBJ2-1
V: TRBV19

CDR3: CASSTRTGITGELFF
DNA: TGTGCCAGTAGTACGAGGACAGGAATCACCGGGGAGCTGTTTTTT
size: few
D: TRBD1
J: TRBJ2-2
V: TRBV19

CDR3: CASSSLTGGTEAFF
DNA: TGTGCCAGCTCATCATTGACAGGGGGCACTGAAGCTTTCTTT
size: NA
D: TRBD1
J: TRBJ1-1
V: TRBV18

CDR3: CASSLNTGAAYGYTF
DNA: TGCGCCAGCAGCTTAAATACAGGGGCGGCCTATGGCTACACCTTC
size: NA
D: TRBD1
J: TRBJ1-2
V: TRBV5-1

CDR3: CASSLEDRVAGGTDTQYF
DNA: TGCGCCAGCAGCTTGGAGGACAGGGTGGCCGGCGGCACAGATACGCAGTATTTT
size: NA
D: TRBD1
J: TRBJ2-3
V: TRBV5-1

CDR3: CASRPPGLAGEETQYF
DNA: TGTGCCAGTAGACCCCCAGGACTAGCGGGGGAAGAGACCCAGTACTTC
size: few
D: TRBD2
J: TRBJ2-5
V: TRBV19

CDR3: CASSWDPGGTSGNTIYF
DNA: TGTGCCAGCAGCTGGGACCCCGGAGGGACCTCCGGAAACACCATATATTTT
size: once
D: NA
J: TRBJ1-3
V: TRBV5-5

CDR3: CASTGGRTEAFF
DNA: TGTGCCAGTACCGGGGGGAGGACTGAAGCTTTCTTT
size: few
D: NA
J: TRBJ1-1
V: TRBV19

CDR3: CASSPGRGETYEQYF
DNA: TGTGCCAGCAGCCCTGGGCGGGGGGAGACCTACGAGCAGTACTTC
size: NA
D: TRBD2
J: TRBJ2-7
V: TRBV3-1/TRBV3-2

CDR3: CASSPGQGPLGQPQHF
DNA: TGTGCCAGCAGTCCGGGACAGGGACCCCTAGGTCAGCCCCAGCATTTT
size: NA
D: TRBD1
J: TRBJ1-5
V: TRBV27

CDR3: CASSDSPRSTGELFF
DNA: TGCGCCAGCAGTGACTCTCCTCGGTCCACCGGGGAGCTGTTTTTT
size: NA
D: NA
J: TRBJ2-2
V: TRBV10-2

CDR3: CASRGGQVAYEQYF
DNA: TGTGCCAGTAGGGGGGGACAGGTCGCCTACGAGCAGTACTTC
size: once
D: TRBD1
J: TRBJ2-7
V: TRBV19

CDR3: CASSYGTDRGNYGYTF
DNA: TGTGCCAGCAGTTACGGCACGGACAGGGGAAACTATGGCTACACCTTC
size: NA
D: TRBD1
J: TRBJ1-2
V: TRBV6-5